The 19 T cell receptor beta chains below come from one sample, sequenced in a study of T cells after posttransplantation cyclophosphamide. Sequencing was performed with immunoSEQ multiplex PCR; in TCRdb, only in-frame clones are kept and a portion is missing. The sample shows tens of thousands of clones, 80% to 95% of them seen only once. Source material: PBMCs. Receptors were obtained from a woman aged 25 to 45 in good health and a related stem cell transplant donor.

The CDR3 sequence is CASSGNRGTDGYTF. CDR3 nucleotides: TGTGCCAGCAGCGGGAACAGGGGAACAGACGGCTACACCTTC. The genes are TRBV5-4 and TRBJ1-2; 7 nucleotides match TRBD1. The length of the CDR3 is 14 residues. CDR1 is SGHNT and CDR2 is YYREEE in the germline V gene (reference sequence). The V and J ends lost 4 bases and 8 bases, in that order; junction bases with no gene match: 11.

This chain links TRBV20-1 with TRBJ1-2; maybe TRBD1 (5 bases). Germline CDR1 reads DFQATT; CDR2 reads SNEGSKA (reference sequence). This CDR3 contains 11 residues. The V gene lost 5 bases and the J gene lost 8 bases, with 12 bases spanning the gap. The CDR3 coding sequence is TGCAGTGCTGGCCCCGGGGGAGGCTACACCTTC. Its translation is CSAGPGGGYTF.

CDR3 coding DNA: TGTGCCAGCAGCTTACAGCGGGGGGCTATCCAAGAGACCCAGTACTTC. This gives the protein CASSLQRGAIQETQYF. The V call is TRBV5-4, the J call TRBJ2-5; 9 positions match TRBD2. CDR1 and CDR2 from the germline V gene are SGHNT and YYREEE (reference sequence). With 2 bases clipped from V and 1 base from J, the junction kept 6 bases outside the gene matches. This CDR3 spans 16 amino acids.

V and J are TRBV19 and TRBJ2-5, with D hard to call. Per germline, CDR1 LNHDA and CDR2 SQIVND (reference sequence). There are 13 residues in the CDR3. The ends were cut back, 4 bases at V and 2 bases at J, with 8 bases in the middle. DNA of the CDR3: TGTGCCAGTAGTACCGCACCACAAGAGACCCAGTACTTC. As protein: CASSTAPQETQYF.

The V and J genes are TRBV7-3 and TRBJ1-2; D possibly corresponds to TRBD1 (5 bases). CDR1 is SGHTA, CDR2 FQGTGA, per germline. Between the trimmed V and J ends, which lost 4 bases and 12 bases, there was a span of 18 bases. The CDR3 is made up of 13 amino acids. CDR3: CASSSNSGRENTF. Here the CDR3 DNA reads TGTGCCAGCAGCTCGAACTCGGGGCGTGAGAACACCTTC.

This clone was recorded a few times. The chain carries TRBV5-6 and TRBJ1-6, with a tentative D call TRBD1 (6 bases). Trimming removed 4 bases from V and 10 bases from J, with 18 bases in between. The germline V gene has CDR1 SGHDT and CDR2 YYEEEE. CDR3 size: 15 residues. The CDR3 is CASSPITGRGSPLHF. The CDR3 nucleotides are TGTGCCAGCAGCCCAATCACAGGGCGGGGATCACCCCTCCACTTT.

This chain connects TRBV4-3 to TRBJ2-1, with 9 positions matching TRBD2. Germline assignment: CDR1 LGHNA and CDR2 YSLEER. The CDR3 covers 18 residues. Trimming took 2 bases from V and 4 from J; bases not matched to a gene: 12. The CDR3 DNA is TGCGCCAGCAGCCAAATGGTTCTAGCGGGGCAACCATACAATGAGCAGTTCTTC. Protein: CASSQMVLAGQPYNEQFF.

The genes are TRBV7-2 and TRBJ2-5; 8 positions match TRBD2. CDR1 is SGHTA, CDR2 FQGNSA, per germline. After removal of 5 bases from V and 2 bases from J, the junction contained 13 bases not matched to a gene. This CDR3 contains 17 residues. CDR3 in DNA: TGTGCCAGCAGCCAAAAAGGGCTGCGGGGGGCGCAAGAGACCCAGTACTTC. Amino acid sequence: CASSQKGLRGAQETQYF.

This clone was seen a single time. The chain links TRBV2 to TRBJ2-3; D possibly uses TRBD1 or TRBD2 (6 bases each). The germline V gene encodes CDR1 SNHLY and CDR2 FYNNEI. The CDR3 covers 13 residues. CDR3 protein: CATRRGATDTQYF. The DNA of the CDR3 is TGTGCTACTCGTAGGGGGGCCACAGATACGCAGTATTTT.

The chain employs TRBV7-7 and TRBJ2-3, with a tentative D call TRBD1 (5 bases). The CDR3 contains 15 residues. V lost 2 bases and J 0 bases, leaving 9 bases between the germline ends. The germline V gene encodes CDR1 SSHAT and CDR2 FNYEAQ (reference sequence). CDR3 sequence (DNA): TGTGCCAGCAGCTTAAAAGGGGATAGCACAGATACGCAGTATTTT. Its translation: CASSLKGDSTDTQYF. Together with reference TRBV7-7 and TRBJ2-3, the CDR3 gives the full variable domain: GAGVSQSPRYKVTKRGQDVTLRCDPISSHATLYWYQQALGQGPEFLTYFNYEAQPDKSGLPSDRFSAERPEGSISTLTIQRTEQRDSAMYRCASSLKGDSTDTQYFGPGTRLTVL.

V usage is TRBV6-5 and J usage is TRBJ1-2; D may be TRBD1 (5 bases). V dropped 7 bases and J dropped 3 bases, with 15 bases sitting between them. Germline V gene sequence: CDR1 MNHEY, CDR2 SVGAGI. This CDR3 contains 14 residues. CDR3 DNA sequence: TGTGCCAGCACCGGGGAGGGGTATGACTATGGCTACACCTTC. Encoded protein: CASTGEGYDYGYTF.

Remarks on this clone: This CDR3 is also generated by other DNA sequences in the sample. This chain links TRBV11-2 with TRBJ1-3; D ambiguous. The CDR3 loop spans 11 amino acids. V was shortened by 5 bases and J by 4 bases, with 3 bases between the two germline ends. Germline V gene lookup returns CDR1 SGHAT and CDR2 FQNNGV. The CDR3 nucleotides are TGTGCCAGCAGCATAGGAAACACCATATATTTT. Translated: CASSIGNTIYF. Using reference TRBV11-2 and TRBJ1-3 for the parts outside the CDR3, the full variable domain is EAGVAQSPRYKIIEKRQSVAFWCNPISGHATLYWYQQILGQGPKLLIQFQNNGVVDDSQLPKDRFSAERLKGVDSTLKIQPAKLEDSAVYLCASSIGNTIYFGEGSWLTVV.

V gene TRBV30 combines with J gene TRBJ2-3; D gene uncertain. This CDR3 region has 11 residues. Trimming left V 0 bases short and J 5 bases short, with 3 bases between. Germline-derived CDR1 and CDR2 are GTSNPN and SVGIG (reference sequence). The CDR3 DNA is TGTGCCTGGAGTGTAGTAGATACGCAGTATTTT. It codes for CAWSVVDTQYF.

The V and J genes are TRBV6-5 and TRBJ1-3, with D perhaps matching TRBD1 (6 bases). V was cut by 10 bases and J by 0 bases, with 16 bases left in between. Germline CDR1 and CDR2: MNHEY and SVGAGI. The CDR3 length is 15 residues. For the CDR3, the DNA is TGTGCCACCAAAAAGGGGGGGACCTCTGGAAACACCATATATTTT. This sequence encodes CATKKGGTSGNTIYF.

This clone has only one observation. This chain joins TRBV7-2 and TRBJ1-5; the D is unclear. Between the trimmed V and J ends, which lost 3 bases and 3 bases, there was a span of 12 bases. Germline V lookup: CDR1 SGHTA, CDR2 FQGNSA. The CDR3 length is 15 residues. The chain's CDR3 is CASSFYPGFNQPQHF. The CDR3 DNA sequence: TGTGCCAGCAGCTTTTATCCGGGATTCAATCAGCCCCAGCATTTT. Full variable domain (rest looked up from reference TRBV7-2 and TRBJ1-5): GAGVSQSPSNKVTEKGKDVELRCDPISGHTALYWYRQSLGQGLEFLIYFQGNSAPDKSGLPSDRFSAERTGGSVSTLTIQRTQQEDSAVYLCASSFYPGFNQPQHFGDGTRLSIL.

V usage is TRBV21-1 and J usage is TRBJ1-5; the table's D gene call, TRBD1, was not cross checked with the DNA. TRBV21-1 is noted as a pseudogene. The CDR3 spans 15 residues. CDR3 in DNA: TGTGCCAGGAATGCACAGGGGGCTCGGAATCAGCCCCAGCATTTT. This encodes CARNAQGARNQPQHF.

The chain carries TRBV7-9 and TRBJ2-5; 7 positions match TRBD2. Looked up from germline, CDR1 is SEHNR and CDR2 is FQNEAQ (reference sequence). The length of the CDR3 is 13 residues. The V gene end was trimmed by 6 bases and the J gene end by 0 bases; junction bases not matched to a gene: 1. The CDR3 sequence: CASSRGDQETQYF. The CDR3 DNA is TGTGCCAGCAGTCGGGGGGACCAAGAGACCCAGTACTTC.

V gene TRBV11-2 combines with J gene TRBJ2-3; D call uncertain. CDR1 is SGHAT and CDR2 is FQNNGV in the germline V gene. The CDR3 is made up of 16 amino acids. Between the trimmed V and J ends, which lost 5 bases and 4 bases, there was a span of 19 bases. The CDR3 nucleotides read TGTGCCAGCAGCCCAGACGCTCAGGCAGTTCCAGATACGCAGTATTTT. As protein: CASSPDAQAVPDTQYF.

This chain joins TRBV6-4 and TRBJ1-2; no firm D call. CDR3 length equals 14 residues. The germline CDR1 and CDR2 sequences are MRHNA and SNTAGT. The V end lost 7 bases, the J end lost 2 bases, and 14 bases lay between the germline ends. CDR3 nucleotide sequence: TGTGCCAGCAAACAAGAGCAGTCCAACTATGGCTACACCTTC. This codes for CASKQEQSNYGYTF.